The clone carrying this T cell receptor beta chain was seen many times. Antigen specificity is unknown. This entry belongs to a study of T cell repertoires in cytomegalovirus infection. About the research overall: Through public TCR beta signatures, both CMV infection and matching HLA type were indicated.

Study results and caveats: HLA-C-restricted, CMV-specific TCR beta clonotypes were dominant ex vivo. Carriers of CMV plus the relevant HLA were identified by cumulative public TCR beta family frequency.

TCRdb processed the reads anew with MiXCR; each CDR3 protein has one entry. The sample includes around 260,000 distinct CDR3 sequences, approximately 9.2% seen only once; the top ten take less than 15%. The specimen sequenced was PBMCs. This TCR derives from a human donor in good health (CMV status not recorded). Some clones in this sample may be carry-over from other donors' samples.

The CDR3 DNA reads TGTGCCAGCAGCTTAGGGGCACGCTCTGGAAACACCATATATTTT. Amino acids: CASSLGARSGNTIYF. The V gene is TRBV7-2, the J gene TRBJ1-3; D unresolved. The CDR3 is 15 amino acids. V dropped 1 base and J dropped 0 bases, with 7 bases sitting between them. Per the germline V gene, CDR1 is SGHTA and CDR2 is FQGNSA.